This TCR beta chain was captured in a study of technical replicates of blood from a few donors. The CDR3 is made up of 15 amino acids. V lost 4 bases and J lost 7, with 17 bases in between. CDR1 is SGHNT, CDR2 YYREEE, per germline (reference sequence). Only in-frame clones appear in the TCRdb table, and some are missing; sequencing was by immunoSEQ multiplex PCR. The sample shows around 80,000 clones, roughly 93% of them seen only once. The chain is built from TRBV5-4 and TRBJ1-4; TRBD1 might be the D (5 bases). The receptor comes from a human donor in good health. Sequencing was performed on T cells isolated from PBMCs. The CDR3 is CASSPEAGRGEKLFF. CDR3 bases: TGTGCCAGCAGCCCGGAGGCAGGGAGGGGTGAAAAACTGTTTTTT. The whole variable domain, filled in from reference TRBV5-4 and TRBJ1-4, reads ETGVTQSPTHLIKTRGQQVTLRCSSQSGHNTVSWYQQALGQGPQFIFQYYREEENGRGNFPPRFSGLQFPNYSSELNVNALELDDSALYLCASSPEAGRGEKLFFGSGTQLSVL.